This T cell receptor (beta chain) is from a study of blood T cell repertoires in COVID-19. The wider study: Spain, Italy and the United States supplied samples that represented acute and convalescent COVID-19. PBMCs, B-cell-depleted T cells, or T cells were the source of the cDNA or gDNA that made up the material.

Repertoires were generated with immunoSEQ multiplex PCR, while TCRdb's copy carries only in-frame clones and drops some. The data contain 200,000 or so clones, 80% to 85% of them singletons. This clone showed up just a few times. Trimming removed 5 bases from V and 5 bases from J, with 13 bases in between. Germline loops: CDR1 GTSNPN, CDR2 SVGIG (reference sequence). The CDR3 has 13 amino acids. The sample consisted of PBMCs or T cells enriched from blood (not recorded which). The genes are TRBV30 and TRBJ1-5, with a tentative D call TRBD1 (5 bases). The source of this sequence is a man aged 35 to 55 who had recovered from COVID-19. In DNA, the CDR3 is TGTGCCTGGCAAGACGGGGGGGATCAGCCCCAGCATTTT. Translated, it gives CAWQDGGDQPQHF.